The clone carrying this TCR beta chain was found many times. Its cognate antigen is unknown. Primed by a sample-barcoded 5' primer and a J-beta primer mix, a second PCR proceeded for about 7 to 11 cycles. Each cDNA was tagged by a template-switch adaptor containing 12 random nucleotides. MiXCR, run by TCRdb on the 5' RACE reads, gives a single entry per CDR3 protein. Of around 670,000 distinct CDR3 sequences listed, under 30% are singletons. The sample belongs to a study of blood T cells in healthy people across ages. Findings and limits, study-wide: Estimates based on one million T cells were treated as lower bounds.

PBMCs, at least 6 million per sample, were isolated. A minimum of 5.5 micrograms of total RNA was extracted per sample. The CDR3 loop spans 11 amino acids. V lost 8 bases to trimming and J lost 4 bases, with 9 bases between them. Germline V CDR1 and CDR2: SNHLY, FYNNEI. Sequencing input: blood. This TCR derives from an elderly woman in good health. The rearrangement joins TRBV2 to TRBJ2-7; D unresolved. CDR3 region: CASAERYEQYF. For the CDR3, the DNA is TGTGCCAGCGCCGAGAGGTACGAGCAGTACTTC.